This T cell receptor (beta chain) was identified in a study of OX40 agonist ivuxolimab in advanced cancers. Sequencing used immunoSEQ multiplex PCR; TCRdb keeps in-frame clones, though not all of them. The repertoire includes 65,000 to 95,000 clones, around 82% of them detected once, and approximately 2.1% sits in the top ten. The V end lost 5 bases, the J end lost 12 bases, and 17 bases lay between the germline ends. Germline assignment: CDR1 SGHTA and CDR2 FQGNSA. The CDR3 is 13 amino acids. The receptor was isolated from an adult with an advanced solid tumor such as melanoma, head and neck, liver or kidney cancer. The chain joins TRBV7-2 to TRBJ2-1, with D perhaps assigned TRBD1 or TRBD2 (5 bases each). Sequences were derived from CD4+ or CD8+ T cells sorted from blood, sampled in a trial of the OX40 agonist ivuxolimab. CDR3 nucleotides: TGTGCCAGCAGCGGGGACCCCCAGGTCGCGCAGTTCTTC. It codes for CASSGDPQVAQFF.